The rows below give T cell receptor beta chains drawn from one sample of a study of blood T cell repertoires in COVID-19. Clones were sequenced by immunoSEQ multiplex PCR, and TCRdb holds only the in-frame ones, with some missing. In the table there are approximately 140,000 clones, 84% of which are singletons. The material sequenced was peripheral blood. Source of these receptors: an elderly woman with acute or convalescent COVID-19. CDR3s include the opening cysteine and the closing phenylalanine or tryptophan. A D gene is named only where the DNA matches it firmly. Some rows mark clone size as missing; the rest say once, few, many or name a class of expanded clone.

clone_size	j_call	d_call	v_call	cdr3_aa	cdr3_nt
.	TRBJ2-7	TRBD1	TRBV6-5	CASSYSDRGRQYF	TGTGCCAGCAGTTACTCAGACAGGGGGCGGCAGTACTTC
.	TRBJ1-5	TRBD1	TRBV6-6	CASSLDRGRNQPQHF	TGTGCCAGCAGTCTCGACAGGGGGCGCAATCAGCCCCAGCATTTT
.	TRBJ1-2	TRBD1	TRBV27	CASSVRQGPSSATF	TGTGCCAGCAGCGTCCGACAGGGTCCCTCATCGGCCACCTTC
.	TRBJ2-5	TRBD2	TRBV12-3/TRBV12-4	CASTLGRSGGQYF	TGTGCCAGCACCCTAGGTCGTAGCGGGGGCCAGTACTTC
.	TRBJ1-2	.	TRBV19	CASIRTATLLYGYTF	TGTGCCAGTATACGGACAGCGACCCTGCTCTATGGCTACACCTTC
.	TRBJ2-1	.	TRBV27	CASSITRYNEQFF	TGTGCCAGCAGCATTACTAGATACAATGAGCAGTTCTTC
.	TRBJ1-6	TRBD1	TRBV25-1	CASSDGTGRNSPLHF	TGTGCCAGCAGTGACGGGACAGGGAGGAATTCACCCCTCCACTTT
once	TRBJ1-2	TRBD1	TRBV9	CASSMGQGDGYTF	TGTGCCAGCAGCATGGGACAGGGGGATGGCTACACCTTC
.	TRBJ2-5	TRBD1	TRBV7-8	CASSLAYLTGGETQYF	TGTGCCAGCAGCTTAGCTTATTTGACAGGGGGAGAGACCCAGTACTTC
.	TRBJ1-5	.	TRBV6-2/TRBV6-3	CASSQNTNQPQHF	TGTGCCAGCAGTCAGAACACCAATCAGCCCCAGCATTTT
.	TRBJ2-7	TRBD1	TRBV19	CASSGSTGVRREQYF	TGTGCCAGTAGTGGATCGACAGGGGTTCGGCGCGAGCAGTACTTC
.	TRBJ1-1	.	TRBV7-2	CASSVIAEAFF	TGTGCCAGCAGCGTCATAGCTGAAGCTTTCTTT
.	TRBJ2-5	TRBD1	TRBV2	CASSPRRTGAETQYF	TGTGCCAGCAGTCCTCGTCGGACAGGGGCAGAGACCCAGTACTTC
.	TRBJ2-1	TRBD2	TRBV19	CASSTQLAGVRNEQFF	TGTGCCAGTAGTACTCAACTAGCGGGAGTACGGAATGAGCAGTTCTTC
.	TRBJ1-5	.	TRBV18	CASSPGLEGNQPQHF	TGTGCCAGCTCCCCCGGACTGGAGGGCAATCAGCCCCAGCATTTT
.	TRBJ1-2	TRBD1	TRBV2	CASRSGQGGSYGYTF	TGTGCCAGCAGATCCGGACAGGGGGGATCCTATGGCTACACCTTC
.	TRBJ2-1	TRBD1	TRBV14	CASSQFRDRGPREQFF	TGTGCCAGCAGCCAGTTCCGGGACAGGGGGCCCCGGGAGCAGTTCTTC
.	TRBJ2-1	.	TRBV5-1	CASSPSSRDEQFF	TGCGCCAGCAGCCCCTCCTCAAGAGATGAGCAGTTCTTC
few	TRBJ1-1	.	TRBV12-3/TRBV12-4	CASSYSQYTEAFF	TGTGCCAGCAGTTACAGTCAGTACACTGAAGCTTTCTTT
.	TRBJ2-3	.	TRBV24-1	CATRGTTDTQYF	TGTGCCACCAGGGGGACAACAGATACGCAGTATTTT
.	TRBJ2-2	.	TRBV21-1	CASSTHGTGATSGRSNTGELFF	TGTGCCAGCAGCACGCACGGGACAGGAGCCACTAGCGGGAGGTCAAACACCGGGGAGCTGTTTTTT
.	TRBJ1-1	.	TRBV14	CASSQVMGEDRRNTEAFF	TGTGCCAGCAGCCAAGTCATGGGAGAGGACAGAAGGAACACTGAAGCTTTCTTT
few	TRBJ2-7	TRBD1	TRBV29-1	CSVAFRQGHEQYF	TGCAGCGTGGCCTTTAGACAGGGCCACGAGCAGTACTTC
.	TRBJ1-1	.	TRBV5-1	CASSLHTENTEAFF	TGCGCCAGCAGCTTACATACAGAGAACACTGAAGCTTTCTTT
once	TRBJ2-2	TRBD2	TRBV3-1/TRBV3-2	CASSQDWGGRTGELFF	TGTGCCAGCAGCCAAGATTGGGGGGGTCGCACCGGGGAGCTGTTTTTT
.	TRBJ2-3	TRBD2	TRBV5-8	CASSLGTSGGTDTQYF	TGTGCCAGCAGCCTGGGGACTAGCGGGGGGACAGATACGCAGTATTTT
.	TRBJ1-2	.	TRBV30	CAWRLADSRPNYGYTF	TGTGCCTGGAGACTCGCGGACAGCAGACCTAACTATGGCTACACCTTC
.	TRBJ1-4	TRBD1	TRBV29-1	CSVSKTGDVEKLFF	TGCAGCGTGTCTAAGACAGGGGATGTTGAAAAACTGTTTTTT
.	TRBJ1-2	.	TRBV27	CASRGAARLYGYTF	TGTGCCAGCAGAGGGGCCGCCCGTTTATATGGCTACACCTTC
.	TRBJ2-5	TRBD1	TRBV13	CASSRGGQGGETQYF	TGTGCCAGCAGCCGAGGAGGACAGGGTGGGGAGACCCAGTACTTC
.	TRBJ2-7	TRBD2	TRBV19	CASSMGTSGSYEQYF	TGTGCCAGTAGCATGGGGACTAGCGGGAGTTACGAGCAGTACTTC
.	TRBJ2-5	TRBD1	TRBV7-9	CASSPGQVQETQYF	TGTGCCAGCAGCCCGGGACAGGTCCAGGAGACCCAGTACTTC
.	TRBJ1-4	.	TRBV6-5	CASSQSSGVGEKLFF	TGTGCCAGCAGTCAAAGCTCGGGGGTAGGCGAAAAACTGTTTTTT
.	TRBJ2-1	TRBD2	TRBV15	CATSARTSGRVYNEQFF	TGTGCCACCAGCGCCCGGACTAGCGGGAGGGTTTACAATGAGCAGTTCTTC
.	TRBJ1-1	.	TRBV5-8	CASSLTKTEAFF	TGTGCCAGCAGCTTGACAAAGACTGAAGCTTTCTTT
.	TRBJ2-7	TRBD2	TRBV5-1	CASRGTRGRDEQYF	TGCGCCAGCAGAGGGACTAGGGGGAGGGACGAGCAGTACTTC
.	TRBJ1-5	.	TRBV30	CAWSTEGQPQHF	TGTGCCTGGAGTACAGAAGGTCAGCCCCAGCATTTT
.	TRBJ1-1	TRBD1	TRBV15	CATSSSGGTEAFF	TGTGCCACCAGCAGTTCAGGGGGCACTGAAGCTTTCTTT
.	TRBJ1-5	TRBD1	TRBV19	CASNPSPTGVINQPQHF	TGTGCCAGTAATCCGTCCCCGACAGGGGTGATAAATCAGCCCCAGCATTTT
.	TRBJ1-3	.	TRBV30	CAWSARGSGNTIYF	TGTGCCTGGAGTGCCAGGGGTTCTGGAAACACCATATATTTT
.	TRBJ2-7	TRBD2	TRBV18	CASSPSSGGGNEQYF	TGTGCCAGCTCACCCTCCTCCGGGGGGGGTAACGAGCAGTACTTC
.	TRBJ1-5	.	TRBV5-6	CASSLAGGQPQHF	TGTGCCAGCAGCTTGGCGGGGGGGCAGCCCCAGCATTTT
.	TRBJ1-4	TRBD1	TRBV9	CASSLGQENEKLFF	TGTGCCAGCAGCCTGGGACAGGAAAATGAAAAACTGTTTTTT
.	TRBJ1-2	.	TRBV5-8	CASSAGGNYGYTF	TGTGCCAGCAGCGCGGGAGGAAACTATGGCTACACCTTC
.	TRBJ2-7	TRBD1	TRBV4-3	CASSQRTGGGYEQYF	TGCGCCAGCAGCCAAAGGACAGGGGGCGGGTACGAGCAGTACTTC